The 8 T cell receptor beta chains in this list originate from one sample, sequenced in a study of T cells after yellow fever vaccination. Each CDR3 protein is one row after TCRdb ran MiXCR on the 5' RACE reads. The sample has about 240,000 distinct CDR3 sequences, about 7% seen once. The source material was CD4+ T cells sorted from PBMCs, sampled 15 days after the yellow fever booster vaccination. These receptor sequences come from a man in his thirties or forties who received the YFV17D yellow fever vaccine.

In its sample, this clonotype was seen many times. The V gene is TRBV3-1, the J gene TRBJ2-5; 8 bases line up with TRBD2. Per germline, CDR1 LGHDT and CDR2 YNNKEL (reference sequence). This CDR3 is built from 18 residues. V trimming: 2 bases; J trimming: 4 bases; junction bases outside the gene matches: 15. The CDR3 DNA is TGTGCCAGCAGCCAAACGGGACTAGGGAGTGGGGGGGGAGAGACCCAGTACTTC. It translates to CASSQTGLGSGGGETQYF.

This clonotype was seen more than once but under ten times. V is TRBV20-1 and J is TRBJ1-1; D not certain. This CDR3 has 12 amino acids. The germline V and J ends were trimmed by 3 bases and 3 bases, with 8 bases remaining between them. Germline CDR1 DFQATT, CDR2 SNEGSKA (reference sequence). The CDR3 spells CSARDPDTEAFF. CDR3 nucleotides: TGCAGTGCTAGGGACCCGGACACTGAAGCTTTCTTT.

This clonotype came up a few times. V and J are TRBV30 and TRBJ2-2, with 11 nucleotides matching TRBD2. This CDR3 is built from 15 residues. V dropped 3 bases and J dropped 7; count of bases not matched to a gene: 7. Germline V gene sequence: CDR1 GTSNPN, CDR2 SVGIG (reference sequence). The CDR3 DNA reads as TGTGCCTGGAGAGTTAGCGGGAGGGGTGTCGGGGAGCTGTTTTTT. Translating gives CAWRVSGRGVGELFF.

The chain combines TRBV7-9 with TRBJ2-3; D possibly uses TRBD1 or TRBD2 (7 bases each). V lost 3 bases and J lost 3, with 28 bases in between. There are 20 residues in the CDR3. Germline V gene sequence: CDR1 SEHNR, CDR2 FQNEAQ (reference sequence). The CDR3 is CASSFVEGARIPRGTDTQYF. In DNA, the CDR3 is TGTGCCAGCAGCTTCGTCGAGGGGGCCCGAATCCCGCGGGGGACAGATACGCAGTATTTT.

There are many counts of this clonotype. The chain joins TRBV5-5 to TRBJ2-7; D not certain. Germline assignment: CDR1 SGHKS and CDR2 YYEKEE (reference sequence). The CDR3 is made up of 12 amino acids. The germline V and J ends were trimmed by 10 bases and 1 base, with 12 bases remaining between them. CDR3 in DNA: TGTGCCTCTAGTAGCCGGTCCTACGAGCAGTACTTC. It specifies CASSSRSYEQYF.

This clonotype occurred many times. The CDR3 protein is CASSFLGRAFF. The CDR3 coding sequence is TGTGCCAGCAGTTTCCTAGGGAGGGCTTTCTTT. The chain recombines TRBV12-3 or TRBV12-4 with TRBJ1-1; D unresolved. V was shortened by 3 bases and J by 11 bases, with 10 bases between the two germline ends. This CDR3 comprises 11 residues.

This clonotype showed up just a few times. The V and J genes are TRBV5-1 and TRBJ2-7, with TRBD1 as a possible D gene (6 bases). The CDR3 is 17 amino acids. V lost 4 bases to trimming and J lost 3 bases, with 23 bases between them. CDR1 and CDR2 from the germline V gene are SGHRS and YFSETQ. CDR3 loop: CASSPLKDRRFGYEQYF. The CDR3 nucleotides are TGCGCCAGCAGCCCGCTGAAGGACAGAAGGTTCGGCTACGAGCAGTACTTC.

Many counts were recorded for this clonotype. The chain carries TRBV11-2 and TRBJ2-1; no clear D gene. CDR1 SGHAT and CDR2 FQNNGV come from the germline V gene. The CDR3 has 15 amino acids. The V gene lost 0 bases and the J gene lost 6 bases, with 12 bases spanning the gap. CDR3 sequence (DNA): TGTGCCAGCAGCTTAGAACGGCGATGGGGCAATGAGCAGTTCTTC. Its protein product is CASSLERRWGNEQFF.